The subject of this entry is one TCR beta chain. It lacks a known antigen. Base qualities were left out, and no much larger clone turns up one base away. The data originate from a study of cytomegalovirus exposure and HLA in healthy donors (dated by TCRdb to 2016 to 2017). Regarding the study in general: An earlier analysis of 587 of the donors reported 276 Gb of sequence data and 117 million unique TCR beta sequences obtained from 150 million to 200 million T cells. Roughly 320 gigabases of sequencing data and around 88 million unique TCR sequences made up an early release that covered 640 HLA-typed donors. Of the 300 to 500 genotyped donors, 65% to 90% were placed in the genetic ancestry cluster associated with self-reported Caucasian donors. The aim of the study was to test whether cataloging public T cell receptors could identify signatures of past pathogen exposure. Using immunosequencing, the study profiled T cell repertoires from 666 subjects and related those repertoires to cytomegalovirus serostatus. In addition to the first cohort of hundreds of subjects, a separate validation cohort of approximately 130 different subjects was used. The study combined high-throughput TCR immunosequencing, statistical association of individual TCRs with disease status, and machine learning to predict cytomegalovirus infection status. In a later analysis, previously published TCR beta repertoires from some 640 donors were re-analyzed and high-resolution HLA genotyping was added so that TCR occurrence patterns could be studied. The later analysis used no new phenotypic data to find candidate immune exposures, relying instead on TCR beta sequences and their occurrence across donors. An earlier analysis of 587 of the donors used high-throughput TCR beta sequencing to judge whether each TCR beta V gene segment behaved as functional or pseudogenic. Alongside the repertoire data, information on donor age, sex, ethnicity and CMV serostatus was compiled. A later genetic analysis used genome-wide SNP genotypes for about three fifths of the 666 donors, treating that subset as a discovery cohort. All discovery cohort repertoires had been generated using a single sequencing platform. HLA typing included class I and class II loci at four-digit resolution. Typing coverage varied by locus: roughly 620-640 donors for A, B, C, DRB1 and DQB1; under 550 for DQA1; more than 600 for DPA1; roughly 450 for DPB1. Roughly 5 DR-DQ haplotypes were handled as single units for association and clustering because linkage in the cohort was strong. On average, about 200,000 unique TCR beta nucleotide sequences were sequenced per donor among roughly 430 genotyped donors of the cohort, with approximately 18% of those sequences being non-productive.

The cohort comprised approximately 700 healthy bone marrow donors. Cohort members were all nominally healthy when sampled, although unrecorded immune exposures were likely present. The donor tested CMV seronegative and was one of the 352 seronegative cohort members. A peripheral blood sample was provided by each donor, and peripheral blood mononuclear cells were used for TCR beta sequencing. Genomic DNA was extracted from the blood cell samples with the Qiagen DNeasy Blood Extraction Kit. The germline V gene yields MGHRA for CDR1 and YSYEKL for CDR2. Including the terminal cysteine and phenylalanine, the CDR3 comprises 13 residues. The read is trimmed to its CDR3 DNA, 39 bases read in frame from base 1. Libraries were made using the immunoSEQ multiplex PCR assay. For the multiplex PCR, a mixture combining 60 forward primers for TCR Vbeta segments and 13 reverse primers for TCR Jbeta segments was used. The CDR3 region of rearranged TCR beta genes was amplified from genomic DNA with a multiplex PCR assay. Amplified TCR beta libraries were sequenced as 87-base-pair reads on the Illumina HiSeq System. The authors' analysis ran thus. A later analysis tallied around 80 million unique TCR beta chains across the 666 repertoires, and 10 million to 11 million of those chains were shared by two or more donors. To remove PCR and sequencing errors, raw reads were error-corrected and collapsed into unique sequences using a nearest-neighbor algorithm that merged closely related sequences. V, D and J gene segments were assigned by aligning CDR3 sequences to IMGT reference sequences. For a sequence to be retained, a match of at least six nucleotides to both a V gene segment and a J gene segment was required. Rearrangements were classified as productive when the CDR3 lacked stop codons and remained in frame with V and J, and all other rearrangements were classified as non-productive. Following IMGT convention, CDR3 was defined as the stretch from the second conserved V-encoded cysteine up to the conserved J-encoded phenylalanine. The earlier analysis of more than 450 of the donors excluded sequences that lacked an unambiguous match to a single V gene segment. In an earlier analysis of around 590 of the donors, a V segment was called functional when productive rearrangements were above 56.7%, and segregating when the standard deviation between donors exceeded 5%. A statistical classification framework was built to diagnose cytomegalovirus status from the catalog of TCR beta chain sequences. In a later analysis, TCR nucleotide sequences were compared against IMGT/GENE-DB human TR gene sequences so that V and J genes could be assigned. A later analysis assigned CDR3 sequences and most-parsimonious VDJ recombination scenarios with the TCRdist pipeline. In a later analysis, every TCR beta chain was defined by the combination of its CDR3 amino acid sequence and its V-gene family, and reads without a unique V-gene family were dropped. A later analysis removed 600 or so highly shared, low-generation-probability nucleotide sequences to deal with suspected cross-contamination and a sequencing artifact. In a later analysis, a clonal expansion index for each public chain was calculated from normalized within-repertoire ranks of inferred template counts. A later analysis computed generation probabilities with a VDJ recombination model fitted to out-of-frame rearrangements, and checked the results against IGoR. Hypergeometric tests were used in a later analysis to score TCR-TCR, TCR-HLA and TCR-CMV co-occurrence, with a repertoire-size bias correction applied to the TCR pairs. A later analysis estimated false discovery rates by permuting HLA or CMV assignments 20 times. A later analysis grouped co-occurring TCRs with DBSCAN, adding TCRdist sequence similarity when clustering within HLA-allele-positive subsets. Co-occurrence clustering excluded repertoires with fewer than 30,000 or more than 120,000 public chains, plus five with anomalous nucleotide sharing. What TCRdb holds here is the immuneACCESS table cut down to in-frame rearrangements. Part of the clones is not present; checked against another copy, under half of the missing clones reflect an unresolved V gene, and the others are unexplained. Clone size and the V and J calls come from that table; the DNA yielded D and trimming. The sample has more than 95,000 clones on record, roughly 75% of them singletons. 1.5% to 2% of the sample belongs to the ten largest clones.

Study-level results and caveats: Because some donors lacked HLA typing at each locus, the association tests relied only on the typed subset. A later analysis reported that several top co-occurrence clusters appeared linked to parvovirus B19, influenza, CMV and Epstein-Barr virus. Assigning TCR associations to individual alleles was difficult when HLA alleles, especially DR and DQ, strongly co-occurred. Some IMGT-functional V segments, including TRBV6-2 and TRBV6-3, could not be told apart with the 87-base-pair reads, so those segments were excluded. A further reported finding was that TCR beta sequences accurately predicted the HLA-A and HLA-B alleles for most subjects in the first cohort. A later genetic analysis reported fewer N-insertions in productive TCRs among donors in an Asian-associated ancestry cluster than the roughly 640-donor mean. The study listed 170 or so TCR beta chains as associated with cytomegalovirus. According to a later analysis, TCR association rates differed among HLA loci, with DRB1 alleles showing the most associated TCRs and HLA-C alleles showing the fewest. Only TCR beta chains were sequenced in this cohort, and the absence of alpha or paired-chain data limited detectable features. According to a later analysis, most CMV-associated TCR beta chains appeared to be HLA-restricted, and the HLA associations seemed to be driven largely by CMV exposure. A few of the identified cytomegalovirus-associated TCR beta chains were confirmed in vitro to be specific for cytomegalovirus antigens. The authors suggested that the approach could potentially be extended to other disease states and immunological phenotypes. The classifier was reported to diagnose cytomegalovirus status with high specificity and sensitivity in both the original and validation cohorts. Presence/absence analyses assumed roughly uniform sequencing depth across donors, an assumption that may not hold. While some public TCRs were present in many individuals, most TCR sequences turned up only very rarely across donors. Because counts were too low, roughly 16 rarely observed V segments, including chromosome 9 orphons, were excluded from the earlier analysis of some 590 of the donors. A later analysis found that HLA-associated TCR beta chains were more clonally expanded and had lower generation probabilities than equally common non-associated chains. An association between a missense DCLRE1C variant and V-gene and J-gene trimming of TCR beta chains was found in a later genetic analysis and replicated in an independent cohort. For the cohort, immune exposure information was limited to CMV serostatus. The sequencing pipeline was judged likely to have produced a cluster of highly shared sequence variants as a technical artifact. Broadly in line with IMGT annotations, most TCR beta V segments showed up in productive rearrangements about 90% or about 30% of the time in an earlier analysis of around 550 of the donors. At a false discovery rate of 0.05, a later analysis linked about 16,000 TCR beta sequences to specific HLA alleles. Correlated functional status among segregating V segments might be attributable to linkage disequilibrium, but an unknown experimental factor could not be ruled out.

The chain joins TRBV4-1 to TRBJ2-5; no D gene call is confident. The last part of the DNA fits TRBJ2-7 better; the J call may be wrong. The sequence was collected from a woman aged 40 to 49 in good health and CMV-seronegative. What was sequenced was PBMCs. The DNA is TGCGCCAGCAGCCAATCTCTCTCCTACGAGCAGTACTTC. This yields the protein CASSQSLSYEQYF.